The 3 T cell receptor beta chains in this list originate from one sample, sequenced in a study of CXCR3-negative and CXCR3-positive naive CD8 T cells. Via 5' RACE with UMI labels, TRB cDNA libraries were prepared. TCRdb re-called the 5' RACE reads and shows each CDR3 protein once, DNA omitted. The repertoire table contains approximately 88,000 distinct CDR3 sequences. The sample comprised naive CXCR3- CD8+ T cells from blood. Subset noted: CD45RO-CCR7+CD27+CD95- naive CD8+ T cells lacking CXCR3 (TNR3-). All receptors derive from a human donor in good health. Some clones in this sample may be carry-over from other donors' samples.

This sequence joins TRBV12-3 or TRBV12-4 and TRBJ2-7; lacking DNA, the TRBD2 call made by TCRdb goes unchecked. The CDR3 extends over 13 amino acids. The CDR3 sequence is CATWTSGSYEQYF.

The rearrangement uses TRBV15 and TRBJ2-2; absent DNA, TCRdb's TRBD1 call cannot be checked. This CDR3 is built from 14 residues. Per germline, CDR1 LNHNV and CDR2 YYDKDF (reference sequence). The CDR3 reads CATTDRRNTGELFF.

The chain combines TRBV7-9 with TRBJ2-1; TCRdb lists TRBD1, though no DNA is available to test this call. Germline V CDR1 and CDR2: SEHNR, FQNEAQ (reference sequence). The length of the CDR3 is 19 residues. The CDR3 loop is CASSPGGGVQGASGLEQFF.